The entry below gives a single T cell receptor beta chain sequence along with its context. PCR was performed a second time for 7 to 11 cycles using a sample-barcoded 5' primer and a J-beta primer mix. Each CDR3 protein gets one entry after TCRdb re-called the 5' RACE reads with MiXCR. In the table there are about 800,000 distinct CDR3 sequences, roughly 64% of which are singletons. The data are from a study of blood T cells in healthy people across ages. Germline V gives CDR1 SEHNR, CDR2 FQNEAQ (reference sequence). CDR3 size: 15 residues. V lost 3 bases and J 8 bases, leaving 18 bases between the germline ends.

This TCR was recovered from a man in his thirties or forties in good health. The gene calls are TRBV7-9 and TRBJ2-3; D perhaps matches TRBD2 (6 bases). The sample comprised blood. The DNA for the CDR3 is TGTGCCAGCAGCTTTGAGGCGGGGAGGCGGAGTACGCAGTATTTT. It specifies CASSFEAGRRSTQYF.